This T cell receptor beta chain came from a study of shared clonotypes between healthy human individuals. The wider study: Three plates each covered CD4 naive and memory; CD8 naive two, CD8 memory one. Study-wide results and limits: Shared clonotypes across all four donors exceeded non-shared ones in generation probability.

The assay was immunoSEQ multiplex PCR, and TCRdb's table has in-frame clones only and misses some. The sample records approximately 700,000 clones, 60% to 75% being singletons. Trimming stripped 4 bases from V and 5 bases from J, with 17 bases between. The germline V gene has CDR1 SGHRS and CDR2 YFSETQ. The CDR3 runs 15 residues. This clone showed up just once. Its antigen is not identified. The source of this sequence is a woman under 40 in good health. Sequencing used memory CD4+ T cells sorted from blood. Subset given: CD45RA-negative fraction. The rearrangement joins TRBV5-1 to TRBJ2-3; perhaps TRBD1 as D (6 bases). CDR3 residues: CASSPLPGAGDTQYF. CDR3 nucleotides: TGCGCCAGCAGCCCCCTACCAGGGGCCGGAGATACGCAGTATTTT.